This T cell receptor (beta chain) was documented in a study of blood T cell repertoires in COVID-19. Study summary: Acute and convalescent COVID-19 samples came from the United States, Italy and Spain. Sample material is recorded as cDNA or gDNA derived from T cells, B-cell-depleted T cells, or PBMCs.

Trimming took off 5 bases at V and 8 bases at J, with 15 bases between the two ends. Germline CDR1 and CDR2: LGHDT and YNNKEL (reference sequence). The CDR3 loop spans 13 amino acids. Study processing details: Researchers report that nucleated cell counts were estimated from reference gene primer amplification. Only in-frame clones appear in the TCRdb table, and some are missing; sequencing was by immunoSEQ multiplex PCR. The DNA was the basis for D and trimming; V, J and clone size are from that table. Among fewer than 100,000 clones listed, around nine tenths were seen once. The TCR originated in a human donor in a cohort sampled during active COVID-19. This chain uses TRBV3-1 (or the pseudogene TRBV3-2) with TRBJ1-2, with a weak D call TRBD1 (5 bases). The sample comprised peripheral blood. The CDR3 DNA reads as TGTGCCAGCAGCTCCACGACAGTAGGGGGCTACACCTTC. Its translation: CASSSTTVGGYTF.